This TCR beta chain is drawn from a study of T cell responses to AZD1222 COVID-19 vaccine (dated by TCRdb to 2020 to 2022). Describing the broader study: A total of 233 trial participants underwent TCR sequencing, of whom some 210 received two doses of AZD1222 and about 25 received two doses of the MenACWY control vaccine. Trial participants were enrolled into age subgroups of 18-55, 56-69 and 70-plus years, which contained about 150, 27 and 61 TCR-sequenced participants, respectively. The research as a whole found: The 56-69-year group was small, and its depth increase did not reach significance, likely because of low power. Because no day 14 peak-response samples were available, the repertoires could be characterized only after the peak T cell response. Conclusions about previously exposed vaccinees are limited, since just five to seven AZD1222 recipients were seropositive for SARS-CoV-2 at baseline. The vaccine-associated CD4 TCRs covered the entire spike protein, and the dominant responses fell in regions 160-218 and 743-854. Participants were mostly white British and included more females than males, and it was suggested by the authors that clonal diversity may have been underestimated. Nearly half of unique spike-specific TCRs reportedly recognized epitopes outside regions mutated in the B.1.351 and B.1.1.7 variants. Spike-specific TCR breadth and depth rose significantly after two AZD1222 doses compared with day 0 and with MenACWY recipients.

To note about this clone: The target of this receptor is not known. Per-base qualities were not stored, and no clone one base away is much larger.

The CDR3 regions of human TCRbeta chains were analyzed by immunosequencing. The original methods were these. TCRs in the repertoires were compared against a reference library of SARS-CoV-2-specific TCRs that had been generated with the MIRA antigen-specificity platform. Breadth was defined as the fraction of unique TCRs that were SARS-CoV-2-associated. Depth was defined as the fraction of total T cells that were SARS-CoV-2-associated. Using the MIRA data, every spike-specific TCR was mapped to the spike region that the TCR reacted to and assigned to either a CD4 or a CD8 class. Log10-transformed breadth and depth values were compared by one-way ANOVA with Sidak's multiple comparisons tests. What TCRdb holds here is the immuneACCESS table cut down to in-frame rearrangements. Part of the clones is not present; checked against another copy, under half of the missing clones reflect an unresolved V gene, and the others are unexplained. D and trimming come from the DNA, and the V and J calls and clone size come from that table. The sample table contains 85,000 to 120,000 clones; only one count was recorded for 90% of them. Of the sample, roughly 8% is held by the ten largest clones.

V and J lose 4 bases and 8 bases, and a span of 14 bases separates them. Reading the germline V gene (reference sequence) gives CDR1 SEHNR and CDR2 FQNEAQ. The CDR3 covers 14 residues, taking in both the cysteine and the phenylalanine. Just CDR3 DNA is preserved here, 42 bases in frame from base 1. The sample's time point label, decoded: about 28 days (+/-7) after the second vaccine dose. AZD1222 recipients with second doses at about 4 weeks or about 12 weeks were pooled, because spike-specific TCR depth and breadth did not differ between schedules. Vaccinee samples were obtained from the UK trials COV001 and COV002, which included a single-blind randomized controlled phase 2/3 trial of AZD1222 (ChAdOx1 nCoV-19) in healthy adults. Trial participant PBMC samples were collected at day 0 and day 28 after the second dose for TCRbeta chain sequencing.

This material consisted of peripheral blood, taken 28 days after the second AZD1222 dose. This receptor was identified in an adult who received the AZD1222 COVID-19 vaccine. This sequence uses TRBV7-9 and TRBJ1-4, with the D gene call left open. CDR3 protein: CASSSIELREKLFF. The nucleotide sequence reads as follows: TGTGCCAGCAGCTCGATAGAGCTGAGGGAAAAACTGTTTTTT.